The clone carrying this T cell receptor (beta chain) was counted a single time. The germline gene is not matched at one end of the junction; a read error may be the cause. This entry comes from a study of tumor and adjacent non-tumor tissue in lung cancer. The library came from three nested PCR rounds adapted from ARM-PCR protocols. TCRdb used MiXCR to reprocess the multiplex PCR reads, holding one entry per CDR3 protein. The table has 120,000 or so distinct CDR3 sequences, 66% seen once. This sample's RNA came from whole unsorted tissue. Germline loops: CDR1 KGHDR, CDR2 SFDVKD. The CDR3 loop spans 13 amino acids.

The chain combines TRBV24-1 with TRBJ1-2; D call uncertain. This sequence was found in a young man with non-small cell lung cancer. Sequencing was carried out using lung tumor tissue. The CDR3, as DNA: TGTGCCACCTGGGATCCAGTCTCCTATGGCTACTCCTTC. This gives the protein CATWDPVSYGYSF.